This T cell receptor (beta chain) is drawn from a study of glioma-infiltrating T cells. Findings and limits, study-wide: Tissue and blood shared very few CDR3 sequences. Gliomas, especially low-grade, showed above-expected tissue-blood divergence; non-neoplastic patients showed below.

This clonotype was counted many times. Its antigen remains unknown. The iRepertoire nested amplicon-rescue multiplex PCR amplified TCR alpha and beta CDR3s from RNA. Tissue mRNA or PBMC total RNA, 100-400 ng, went into one-step reverse transcription and amplification. Via MiXCR, TCRdb re-called the multiplex PCR reads, giving one row per CDR3 protein. The table records more than 85,000 distinct CDR3 sequences, 20% to 25% of them present only once. The sample comprised glioma tissue, nonneoplastic brain tissue, or PBMCs (not recorded which). This clonotype originated in a human donor with low-grade glioma or glioblastoma, undergoing nonglioma brain surgery, or in good health (not recorded which).

The CDR3 region is CASSPRDSANQPQHF. CDR3 sequence (DNA): TGTGCCAGCAGCCCGAGGGACAGTGCAAATCAGCCCCAGCATTTT. The chain recombines TRBV7-8 with TRBJ1-5, with 7 bases matching TRBD1. The germline V gene encodes CDR1 SGHVS and CDR2 FQNEAQ. V lost 5 bases, J lost 4 bases, and 8 bases stayed unmatched. The CDR3 loop spans 15 amino acids.